Only one count was recorded for the clone carrying this T cell receptor beta chain. With V trimmed by 5 bases and J by 5 bases, 10 bases remained unmatched. This CDR3 spans 16 amino acids. Germline V gene lookup returns CDR1 MDHEN and CDR2 SYDVKM. This specimen comes from a study of shared clonotypes between healthy human individuals. 200 to 250 ng DNA, 25,000 to 30,000 T cell genomes, went into each sorted-subset replicate PCR. Only in-frame clones appear in the TCRdb table, and some are missing; sequencing was by immunoSEQ multiplex PCR. This repertoire shows 1,100,000 or so clones, more than 75% found once; its top ten account for approximately 0.5%.

Material for sequencing was memory CD4+ T cells from PBMCs. Subset of the sample: CD45RA-negative fraction. The rearrangement links TRBV28 to TRBJ2-5; TRBD2 aligns across 11 bases. This clonotype was sampled from a man in his late teens or twenties in good health. Some clones in this sample may be carry-over from other donors' samples. Here the CDR3 DNA reads TGTGCCAGCAGTCCAGGACGACTAGCGGGATGGGAGACCCAGTACTTC. It codes for CASSPGRLAGWETQYF. The full variable domain, completed using reference TRBV28 and TRBJ2-5, is DVKVTQSSRYLVKRTGEKVFLECVQDMDHENMFWYRQDPGLGLRLIYFSYDVKMKEKGDIPEGYSVSREKKERFSLILESASTNQTSMYLCASSPGRLAGWETQYFGPGTRLLVL.